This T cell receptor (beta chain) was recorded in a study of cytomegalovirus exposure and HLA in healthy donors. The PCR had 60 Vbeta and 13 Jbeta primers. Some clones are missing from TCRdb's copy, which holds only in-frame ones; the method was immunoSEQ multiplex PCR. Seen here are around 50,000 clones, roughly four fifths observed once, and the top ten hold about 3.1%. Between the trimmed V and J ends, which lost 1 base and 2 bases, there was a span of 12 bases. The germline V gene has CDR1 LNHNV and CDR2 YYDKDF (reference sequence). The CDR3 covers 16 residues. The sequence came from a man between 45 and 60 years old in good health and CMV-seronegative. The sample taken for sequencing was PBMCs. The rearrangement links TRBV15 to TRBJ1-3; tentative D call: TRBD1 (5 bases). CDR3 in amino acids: CATSRGTEGTGNTIYF. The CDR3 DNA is TGTGCCACCAGCAGAGGGACGGAGGGGACTGGAAACACCATATATTTT.